This T cell receptor beta chain was captured in a study of T cell responses to AZD1222 COVID-19 vaccine. Study observations and caveats: Just a handful of AZD1222 recipients were seropositive at baseline. Elevations in Spike-specific TCR breadth and depth followed administration of two AZD1222 doses. In a largely white British group with more females than males, clonal diversity was possibly underestimated. There were vaccine-associated CD4 TCRs across spike, dominant at 160-218 and 743-854.

A remark on this clone: The antigen is unknown.

Germline V gives CDR1 MDHEN, CDR2 SYDVKM. The J segment lost 2 bases and the V segment lost 5 bases, leaving 5 bases of the junction unmatched. The CDR3 consists of 15 residues. Using immunoSEQ multiplex PCR, the repertoire was profiled, and TCRdb retains in-frame clones only, with some absent. The sample has around 120,000 clones, roughly 85% seen once. The origin of this receptor is an adult in good health. Sequenced material: peripheral blood, taken on day 0 of MenACWY control vaccination. The gene calls are TRBV28 and TRBJ1-4; 7 bases align to TRBD1. This CDR3 reads CASSARRGTNEKLFF. The CDR3, as DNA: TGTGCCAGCAGTGCACGCAGGGGGACTAATGAAAAACTGTTTTTT.